These 24 T cell receptor beta chains were sequenced from one sample in a study of siplizumab effects on memory and regulatory T cells. TCRdb's table, derived via immunoSEQ multiplex PCR, lists solely in-frame clones and lacks some. The profile covers over 95,000 clones, with about 93% appearing a single time and around 0.16% taken by the ten largest. The sample comprised non-Treg CD4+ T cells sorted from blood. These receptors were collected from a human donor in good health.

Written as DNA, the CDR3 is TGTGCCAGCAGGAAGAGGACAGATAATAATTCACCCCTCCACTTT. The encoded protein is CASRKRTDNNSPLHF. The V gene is TRBV28, the J gene TRBJ1-6, with a weak D call TRBD1 (6 bases). The CDR3 is 15 residues long. The V and J ends lost 6 bases and 5 bases respectively, with 14 bases between them. CDR1 is MDHEN and CDR2 is SYDVKM in the germline V gene.

V gene TRBV7-2 combines with J gene TRBJ1-1; D remains unclear. CDR3 length: 14 amino acids. Germline V gives CDR1 SGHTA, CDR2 FQGNSA. Trimming cost V 2 bases and J 4 bases, with 11 bases left between them. As DNA, the CDR3 is TGTGCCAGCAGCTTAATGTCCCTGGGCACTGAAGCTTTCTTT. Its protein is CASSLMSLGTEAFF.

This chain uses TRBV29-1 with TRBJ2-3; D possibly matches TRBD1 or TRBD2 (5 bases each). The CDR3 sequence is 13 residues long. Per the germline V gene, CDR1 is SQVTM and CDR2 is ANQGSEA. Trimming stripped 4 bases from V and 5 bases from J, with 13 bases between. CDR3 in DNA: TGCAGCGTTGCCGGGACGGCACGAGATACGCAGTATTTT. Its translation is CSVAGTARDTQYF.

The V and J genes are TRBV28 and TRBJ2-3; D call uncertain. The CDR3 has 11 residues. Trimming removed 6 bases at V and 8 bases at J, with 9 bases between. Germline-derived CDR1 and CDR2 are MDHEN and SYDVKM. CDR3 residues: CASRSEFTQYF. The CDR3 bases are TGTGCCAGCAGGTCAGAATTTACGCAGTATTTT.

The V call is TRBV6-5, the J call TRBJ2-7, with 7 bases matching TRBD1. This CDR3 has 14 residues. V gave up 2 bases and J gave up 3 bases; unmatched junction bases: 4. Per the germline V gene, CDR1 is MNHEY and CDR2 is SVGAGI. As DNA, the CDR3 is TGTGCCAGCAGTTACGGGGGACAGCTCTACGAGCAGTACTTC. Residues: CASSYGGQLYEQYF.

This sequence joins TRBV9 and TRBJ2-3; D remains unclear. Germline loops: CDR1 SGDLS, CDR2 YYNGEE. V was shortened by 8 bases and J by 2 bases, with 18 bases between the two germline ends. The CDR3 spans 15 residues. Here the CDR3 DNA reads TGTGCCAGTTCCCCCCAGACCCTAACCACAGATACGCAGTATTTT. Translation: CASSPQTLTTDTQYF.

The rearrangement uses TRBV7-7 and TRBJ2-1; D is unresolved. The CDR3 consists of 14 residues. Germline CDR1 is SSHAT and CDR2 is FNYEAQ (reference sequence). V was shortened by 5 bases and J by 6 bases, with 14 bases between the two germline ends. Here the CDR3 DNA reads TGTGCCAGCAGCGTCGACATAAGTTCCAATGAGCAGTTCTTC. Protein product: CASSVDISSNEQFF.

The chain carries TRBV27 and TRBJ1-2; 8 positions agree with TRBD1. CDR1 and CDR2 (germline): MNHEY, SMNVEV (reference sequence). J was trimmed by 5 bases and V by 8 bases; bases with no gene match: 10. The CDR3 is 14 residues long. In nucleotides, the CDR3 is TGTGCCAGCCGCTTAAGACAGGGGTTTTATGGCTACACCTTC. Its translation is CASRLRQGFYGYTF.

This chain links TRBV6-6 with TRBJ2-7, with D possibly matching TRBD2 (5 bases). CDR3 length: 13 residues. CDR1 is MNHNY, CDR2 SVGAGI, per germline (reference sequence). The V end lost 2 bases, the J end lost 7 bases, and 12 bases lay between the germline ends. This chain's CDR3 is CASSYDGVREQYF. In nucleotides, the CDR3 is TGTGCCAGCAGTTACGACGGGGTGAGAGAGCAGTACTTC.

In its sample, this clone was seen once. The V and J genes are TRBV2 and TRBJ2-1; TRBD2 is a possible D gene (5 bases). The CDR3 is 14 amino acids. V shed 7 bases and J shed 8 bases, with 18 bases lying between them. Germline CDR1 is SNHLY and CDR2 is FYNNEI. This CDR3 is CASMWTPLTYEQFF. CDR3 bases: TGTGCCAGCATGTGGACTCCCCTTACCTATGAGCAGTTCTTC.

The genes are TRBV9 and TRBJ2-1; TRBD2 matches at 7 bases. The germline gives CDR1 SGDLS, CDR2 YYNGEE. Losses at the gene ends were 3 bases for V and 7 bases for J; bases not matched to a gene: 10. The CDR3 has 15 amino acids. CDR3 nucleotide sequence: TGTGCCAGCAGCGGAACACTAGCGACGGGGAATGAGCAGTTCTTC. Encoded protein: CASSGTLATGNEQFF.

The genes are TRBV5-4 and TRBJ2-1; perhaps TRBD2 as D (6 bases). Germline V gene lookup returns CDR1 SGHNT and CDR2 YYREEE (reference sequence). CDR3 length: 15 amino acids. Trimming pared 4 bases from V and 5 bases from J, leaving 16 bases between. The CDR3, as DNA: TGTGCCAGCAGCCCCGCTTCACGGGGGAACAATGAGCAGTTCTTC. This translates into CASSPASRGNNEQFF.

The rearrangement uses TRBV7-2 and TRBJ2-2; no definite D call. CDR1 is SGHTA and CDR2 is FQGNSA in the germline V gene. The CDR3 contains 11 residues. The ends were cut back, 3 bases at V and 6 bases at J, with 2 bases in the middle. CDR3 residues: CASSLPGELFF. The CDR3 DNA reads as TGTGCCAGCAGCTTGCCCGGGGAGCTGTTTTTT.

The chain joins TRBV10-1 to TRBJ1-3; D gene unclear. The length of the CDR3 is 16 residues. V shed 0 bases and J shed 0 bases, with 9 bases lying between them. Germline V gives CDR1 WNHNN, CDR2 SYGVQD (reference sequence). In DNA, the CDR3 is TGCGCCAGCAGTGAGTCGGAAGTGCCCTCTGGAAACACCATATATTTT. Translation gives CASSESEVPSGNTIYF.

The rearrangement uses TRBV28 and TRBJ1-5, with TRBD1 identical over 7 bases. There are 14 residues in the CDR3. Germline assignment: CDR1 MDHEN and CDR2 SYDVKM. The V gene end was trimmed by 2 bases and the J gene end by 4 bases; junction bases not matched to a gene: 2. The DNA for the CDR3 is TGTGCCAGCAGTTTAGGGACAGTTAATCAGCCCCAGCATTTT. Translation: CASSLGTVNQPQHF.

CDR3 region: CASSQLWAETQYF. In DNA, the CDR3 is TGCGCCAGCAGCCAACTTTGGGCGGAGACCCAGTACTTC. This chain uses TRBV4-1 with TRBJ2-5; D remains unclear. Trimming took 2 bases from V and 5 from J, leaving 9 bases between them. Germline V gene sequence: CDR1 MGHRA, CDR2 YSYEKL. The CDR3 covers 13 residues.

This clone has more than one count but fewer than ten. The chain combines TRBV30 with TRBJ1-1; no definite D call. Between the trimmed V and J ends, which lost 2 bases and 1 base, there was a span of 5 bases. The CDR3 has 12 residues. The V gene's germline CDR1 is GTSNPN and CDR2 SVGIG (reference sequence). CDR3 loop: CAWSRANTEAFF. For the CDR3, the DNA is TGTGCCTGGAGTAGAGCGAACACTGAAGCTTTCTTT.

This chain connects TRBV5-4 to TRBJ2-7; weak D call: TRBD1 (5 bases). Looked up from germline, CDR1 is SGHNT and CDR2 is YYREEE (reference sequence). The CDR3 contains 14 residues. V lost 4 bases, J lost 0 bases, and 11 bases lay in between. The CDR3 DNA reads TGTGCCAGCAGCAGTCAGGGTACCTCCTACGAGCAGTACTTC. It is translated as CASSSQGTSYEQYF.

This chain connects TRBV27 to TRBJ1-1, with D perhaps matching TRBD1 (6 bases). Germline V gene data show CDR1 as MNHEY and CDR2 as SMNVEV (reference sequence). This CDR3 is built from 15 residues. The V end lost 5 bases, the J end lost 5 bases, and 18 bases lay between the germline ends. CDR3 in amino acids: CASSARWGRGTEAFF. The CDR3 region has the DNA TGTGCCAGCAGTGCCCGGTGGGGGCGCGGAACTGAAGCTTTCTTT.

This clone was seen only once. The chain has TRBV27 and TRBJ1-3; D call uncertain. Germline assignment: CDR1 MNHEY and CDR2 SMNVEV (reference sequence). The CDR3 runs 15 residues. V lost 0 bases, J lost 1 base, and 7 bases lay in between. Written as DNA, the CDR3 is TGTGCCAGCAGTTTATCGGGGAGATCTGGAAACACCATATATTTT. Its translation is CASSLSGRSGNTIYF.

The V and J genes are TRBV29-1 and TRBJ2-7, with D tentatively TRBD2 (6 bases). This CDR3 is built from 14 residues. Germline CDR1 SQVTM, CDR2 ANQGSEA. Trimming took 3 bases from V and 1 from J, leaving 13 bases between them. This chain's CDR3 is CSVETPGGSYEQYF. Here the CDR3 DNA reads TGCAGCGTTGAGACGCCTGGGGGGTCCTACGAGCAGTACTTC.

This sequence joins TRBV5-6 and TRBJ2-7; D is unclear. From germline, CDR1 is SGHDT and CDR2 YYEEEE. With 0 bases removed from V and 7 bases from J, the gap between germline ends came to 8 bases. The CDR3 extends over 12 amino acids. The CDR3 nucleotides are TGTGCCAGCAGCTTGGTAAGATCTGAGCAGTACTTC. Residues: CASSLVRSEQYF. The full variable domain, rest sourced from reference TRBV5-6 and TRBJ2-7, is DAGVTQSPTHLIKTRGQQVTLRCSPKSGHDTVSWYQQALGQGPQFIFQYYEEEERQRGNFPDRFSGHQFPNYSSELNVNALLLGDSALYLCASSLVRSEQYFGPGTRLTVT.

This rearrangement joins TRBV11-2 to TRBJ2-2; 8 nucleotides agree with TRBD1. The CDR3 contains 14 residues. J gave up 5 bases and V 8 bases, and 7 bases lay outside the gene matches. Germline V CDR1 and CDR2: SGHAT, FQNNGV. Here the CDR3 reads CASLWDRPTGELFF. The CDR3 DNA reads TGTGCCAGCCTTTGGGACAGGCCAACCGGGGAGCTGTTTTTT.

The chain uses TRBV19 and TRBJ2-3, with D maybe TRBD1 (5 bases). The CDR3 has 14 amino acids. Trimming shortened V by 7 bases and J by 0 bases, and 11 bases separated the two germline ends. The germline V gene has CDR1 LNHDA and CDR2 SQIVND (reference sequence). CDR3 nucleotide sequence: TGTGCCAGTATCCCAGGGTTGAGCACAGATACGCAGTATTTT. Translation: CASIPGLSTDTQYF.